The clone carrying this TCR beta chain was observed a handful of times. What it binds is unknown. The data were obtained in a study of T cell repertoires in cytomegalovirus infection. Study in general: In public TCR beta signatures, there were indications of both CMV infection and matching HLA type. General observations from the study: The ex vivo response showed dominance by HLA-C-restricted CMV-specific TCR beta clonotypes.

Germline lookup yields CDR1 ENHRY and CDR2 SYGVKD. With 2 bases clipped from V and 7 bases from J, the junction kept 1 base outside the gene matches. The CDR3 sequence is 14 residues long. TCRdb re-called the reads with MiXCR, one entry per CDR3 protein. This table has nearly 550,000 distinct CDR3 sequences, approximately 15% appearing once. The gene calls are TRBV10-3 and TRBJ1-4; 10 bases map to TRBD1. The source material was CD8+ T cells from PBMCs. The clonotype comes from a human donor in good health (CMV status not recorded). Some clones in this sample may be carry-over from other donors' samples. Here the CDR3 DNA reads TGTGCCATCAGTGAGAGGGACAGGGGTGAAAAACTGTTTTTT. This codes for CAISERDRGEKLFF.